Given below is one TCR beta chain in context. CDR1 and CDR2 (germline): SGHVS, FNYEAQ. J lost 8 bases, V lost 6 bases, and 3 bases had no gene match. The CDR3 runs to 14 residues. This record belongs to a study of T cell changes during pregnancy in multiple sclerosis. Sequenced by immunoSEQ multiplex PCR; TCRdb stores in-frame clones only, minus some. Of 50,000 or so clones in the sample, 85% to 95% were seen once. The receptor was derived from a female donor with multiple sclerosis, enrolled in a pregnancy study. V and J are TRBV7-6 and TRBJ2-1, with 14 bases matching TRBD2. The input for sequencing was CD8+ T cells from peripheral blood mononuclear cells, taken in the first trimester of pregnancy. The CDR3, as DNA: TGTGCCAGCAGGGGACTAGCGGGAGTGGATGAGCAGTTCTTC. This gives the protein CASRGLAGVDEQFF.